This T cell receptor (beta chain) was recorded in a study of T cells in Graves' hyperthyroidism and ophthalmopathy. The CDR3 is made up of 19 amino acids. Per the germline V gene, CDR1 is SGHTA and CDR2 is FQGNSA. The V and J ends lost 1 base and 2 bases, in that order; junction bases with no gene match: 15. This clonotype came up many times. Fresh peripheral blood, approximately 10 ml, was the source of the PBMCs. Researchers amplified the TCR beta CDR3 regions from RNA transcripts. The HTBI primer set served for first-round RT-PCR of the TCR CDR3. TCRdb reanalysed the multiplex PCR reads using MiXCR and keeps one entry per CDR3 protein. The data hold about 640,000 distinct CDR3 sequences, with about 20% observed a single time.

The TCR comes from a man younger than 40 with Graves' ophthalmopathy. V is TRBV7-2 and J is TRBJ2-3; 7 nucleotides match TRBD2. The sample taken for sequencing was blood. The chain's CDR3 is CASSLGSPVGGRVTDTQYF. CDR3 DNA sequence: TGTGCCAGCAGCTTAGGATCCCCCGTGGGAGGGCGGGTCACAGATACGCAGTATTTT.